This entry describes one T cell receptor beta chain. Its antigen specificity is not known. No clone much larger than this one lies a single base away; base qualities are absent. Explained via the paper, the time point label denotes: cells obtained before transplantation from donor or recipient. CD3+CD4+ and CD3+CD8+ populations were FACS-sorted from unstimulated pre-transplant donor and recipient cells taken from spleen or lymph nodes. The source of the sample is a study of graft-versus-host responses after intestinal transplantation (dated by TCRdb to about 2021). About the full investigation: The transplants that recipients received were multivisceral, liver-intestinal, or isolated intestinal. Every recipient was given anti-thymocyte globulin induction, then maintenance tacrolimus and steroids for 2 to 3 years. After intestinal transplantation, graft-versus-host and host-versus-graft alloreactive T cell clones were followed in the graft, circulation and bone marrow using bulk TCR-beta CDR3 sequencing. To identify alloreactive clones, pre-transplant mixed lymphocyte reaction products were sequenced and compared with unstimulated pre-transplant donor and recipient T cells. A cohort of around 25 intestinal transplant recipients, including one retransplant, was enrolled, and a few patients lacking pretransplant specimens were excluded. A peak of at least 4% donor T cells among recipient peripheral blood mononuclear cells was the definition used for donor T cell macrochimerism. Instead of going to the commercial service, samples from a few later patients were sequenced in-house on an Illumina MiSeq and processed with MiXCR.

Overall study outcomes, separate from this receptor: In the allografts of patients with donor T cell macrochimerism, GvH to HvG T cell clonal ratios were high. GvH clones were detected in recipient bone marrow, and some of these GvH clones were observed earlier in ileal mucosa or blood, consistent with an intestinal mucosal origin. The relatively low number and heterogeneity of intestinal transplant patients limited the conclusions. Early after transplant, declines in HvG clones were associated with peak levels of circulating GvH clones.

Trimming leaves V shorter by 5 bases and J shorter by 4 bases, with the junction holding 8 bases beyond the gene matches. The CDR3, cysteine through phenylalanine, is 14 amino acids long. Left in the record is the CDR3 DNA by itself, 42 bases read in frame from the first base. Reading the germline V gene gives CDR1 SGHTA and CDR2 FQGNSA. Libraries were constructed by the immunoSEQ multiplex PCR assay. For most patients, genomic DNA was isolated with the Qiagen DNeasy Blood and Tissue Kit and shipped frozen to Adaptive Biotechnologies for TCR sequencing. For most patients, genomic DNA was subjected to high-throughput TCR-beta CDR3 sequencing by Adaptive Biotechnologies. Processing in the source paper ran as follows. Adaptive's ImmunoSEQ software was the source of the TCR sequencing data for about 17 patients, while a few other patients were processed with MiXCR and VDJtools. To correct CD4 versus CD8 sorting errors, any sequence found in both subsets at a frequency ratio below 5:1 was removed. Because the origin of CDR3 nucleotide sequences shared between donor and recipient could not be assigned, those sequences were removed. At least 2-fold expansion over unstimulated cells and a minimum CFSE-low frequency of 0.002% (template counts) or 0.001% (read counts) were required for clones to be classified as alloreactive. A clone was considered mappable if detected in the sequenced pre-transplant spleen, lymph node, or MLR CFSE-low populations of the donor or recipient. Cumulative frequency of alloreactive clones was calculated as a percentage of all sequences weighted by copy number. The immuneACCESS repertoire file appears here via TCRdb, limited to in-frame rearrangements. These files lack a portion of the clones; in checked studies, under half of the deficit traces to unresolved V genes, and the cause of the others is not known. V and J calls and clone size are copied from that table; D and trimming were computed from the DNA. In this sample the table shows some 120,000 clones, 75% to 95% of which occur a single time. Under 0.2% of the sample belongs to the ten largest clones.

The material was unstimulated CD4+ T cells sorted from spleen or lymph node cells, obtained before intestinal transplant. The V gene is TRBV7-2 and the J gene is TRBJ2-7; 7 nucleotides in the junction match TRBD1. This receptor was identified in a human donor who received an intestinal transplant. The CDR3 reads CASSPRQGVYEQYF. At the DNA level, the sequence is TGTGCCAGCAGCCCCCGTCAGGGGGTTTACGAGCAGTACTTC.